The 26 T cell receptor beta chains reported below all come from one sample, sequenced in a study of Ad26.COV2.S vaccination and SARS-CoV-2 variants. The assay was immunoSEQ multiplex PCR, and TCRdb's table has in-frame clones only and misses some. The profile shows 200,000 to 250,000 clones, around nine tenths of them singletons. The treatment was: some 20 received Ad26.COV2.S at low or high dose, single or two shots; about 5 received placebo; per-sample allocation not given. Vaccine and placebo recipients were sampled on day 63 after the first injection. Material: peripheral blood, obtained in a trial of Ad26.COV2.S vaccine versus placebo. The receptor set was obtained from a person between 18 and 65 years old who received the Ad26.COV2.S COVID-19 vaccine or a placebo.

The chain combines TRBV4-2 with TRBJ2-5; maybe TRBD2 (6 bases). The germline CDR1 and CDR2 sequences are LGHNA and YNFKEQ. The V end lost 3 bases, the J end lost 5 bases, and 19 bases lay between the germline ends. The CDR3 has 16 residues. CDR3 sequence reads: CASSHGEGTRQETQYF. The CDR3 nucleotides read TGTGCCAGCAGCCATGGAGAGGGGACTCGTCAGGAGACCCAGTACTTC.

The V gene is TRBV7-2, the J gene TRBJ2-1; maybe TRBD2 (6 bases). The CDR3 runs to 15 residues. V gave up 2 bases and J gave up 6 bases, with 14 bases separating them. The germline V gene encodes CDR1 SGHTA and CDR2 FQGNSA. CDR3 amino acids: CASSLSGLQSNEQFF. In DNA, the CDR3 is TGTGCCAGCAGCTTATCGGGACTTCAGAGCAATGAGCAGTTCTTC.

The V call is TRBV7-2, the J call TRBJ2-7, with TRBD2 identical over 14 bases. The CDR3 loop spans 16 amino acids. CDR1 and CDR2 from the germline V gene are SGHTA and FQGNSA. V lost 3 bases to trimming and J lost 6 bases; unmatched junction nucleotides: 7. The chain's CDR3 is CASSFWTSGRYGEQYF. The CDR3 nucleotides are TGTGCCAGCAGCTTTTGGACTAGCGGGAGGTACGGCGAGCAGTACTTC.

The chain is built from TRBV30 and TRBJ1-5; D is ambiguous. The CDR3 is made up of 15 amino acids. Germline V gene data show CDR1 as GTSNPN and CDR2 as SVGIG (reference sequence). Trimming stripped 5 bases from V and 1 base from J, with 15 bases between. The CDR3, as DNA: TGTGCCTGGGGTGATCGGGTACGGAGCAATCAGCCCCAGCATTTT. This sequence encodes CAWGDRVRSNQPQHF.

The chain's CDR3 is CASSLGTDMPGSYNSPLHF. The CDR3 DNA follows: TGCGCCAGCAGCTTGGGGACAGATATGCCAGGGTCCTATAATTCACCCCTCCACTTT. The chain carries TRBV5-1 and TRBJ1-6; the D gene is possibly TRBD1 (6 bases). The germline V gene has CDR1 SGHRS and CDR2 YFSETQ. The CDR3 sequence is 19 residues long. V gave up 0 bases and J gave up 1 base, with 17 bases separating them.

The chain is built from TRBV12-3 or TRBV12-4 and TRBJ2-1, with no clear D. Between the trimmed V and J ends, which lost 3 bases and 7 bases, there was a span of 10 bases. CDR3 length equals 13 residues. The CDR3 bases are TGTGCCAGCAGTTTTAACCTAGGGAATGAGCAGTTCTTC. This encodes CASSFNLGNEQFF.

CDR3 loop: CASSLVGQGDENTIYF. Here the CDR3 DNA reads TGTGCCAGCAGTTTAGTTGGACAGGGGGATGAAAACACCATATATTTT. The V call is TRBV28, the J call TRBJ1-3, with TRBD1 identical over 10 bases. With 2 bases clipped from V and 6 bases from J, the junction kept 7 bases outside the gene matches. This CDR3 region has 16 residues. CDR1 and CDR2 from the germline V gene are MDHEN and SYDVKM.

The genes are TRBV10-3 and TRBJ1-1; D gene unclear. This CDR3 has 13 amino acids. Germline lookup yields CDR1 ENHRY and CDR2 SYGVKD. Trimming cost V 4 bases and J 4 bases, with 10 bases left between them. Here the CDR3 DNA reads TGTGCCATCAGTGCGTTGTCGGGCACTGAAGCTTTCTTT. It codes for CAISALSGTEAFF.

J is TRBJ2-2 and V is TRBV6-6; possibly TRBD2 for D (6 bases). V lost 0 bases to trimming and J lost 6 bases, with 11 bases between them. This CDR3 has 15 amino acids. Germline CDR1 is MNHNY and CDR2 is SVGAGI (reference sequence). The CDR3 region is CASSYSSGDAGELFF. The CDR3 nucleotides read TGTGCCAGCAGTTACTCGTCGGGAGACGCCGGGGAGCTGTTTTTT.

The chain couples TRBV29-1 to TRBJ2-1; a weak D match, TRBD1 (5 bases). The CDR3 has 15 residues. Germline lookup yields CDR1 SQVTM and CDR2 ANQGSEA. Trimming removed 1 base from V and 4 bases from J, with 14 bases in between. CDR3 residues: CSVEVPRTLYNEQFF. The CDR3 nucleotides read TGCAGCGTTGAAGTTCCCAGGACATTGTACAATGAGCAGTTCTTC.

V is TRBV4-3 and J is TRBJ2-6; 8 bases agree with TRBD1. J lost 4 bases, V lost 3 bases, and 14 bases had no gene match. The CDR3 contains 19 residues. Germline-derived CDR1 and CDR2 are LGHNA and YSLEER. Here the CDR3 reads CASSQERRTGLTGANVLTF. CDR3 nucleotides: TGCGCCAGCAGCCAGGAACGACGGACAGGGCTTACGGGGGCCAACGTCCTGACTTTC.

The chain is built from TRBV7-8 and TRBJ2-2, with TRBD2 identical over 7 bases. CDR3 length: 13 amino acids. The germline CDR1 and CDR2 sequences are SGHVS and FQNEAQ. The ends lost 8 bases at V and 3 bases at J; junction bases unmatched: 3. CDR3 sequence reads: CASGRAYTGELFF. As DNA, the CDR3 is TGTGCCAGCGGGAGGGCGTACACCGGGGAGCTGTTTTTT.

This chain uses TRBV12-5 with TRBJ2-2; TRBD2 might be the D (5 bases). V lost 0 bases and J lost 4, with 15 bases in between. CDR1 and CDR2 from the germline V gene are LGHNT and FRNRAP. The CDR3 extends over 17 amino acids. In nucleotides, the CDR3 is TGTGCTAGTGGTTTGGTACAGCGAGGGCTCCCCACCGGGGAGCTGTTTTTT. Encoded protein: CASGLVQRGLPTGELFF.

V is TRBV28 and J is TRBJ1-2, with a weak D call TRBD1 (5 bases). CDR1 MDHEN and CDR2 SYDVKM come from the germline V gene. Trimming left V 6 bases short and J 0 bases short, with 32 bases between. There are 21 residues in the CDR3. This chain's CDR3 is CASRERTLAASGFRANYGYTF. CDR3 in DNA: TGTGCCAGCAGGGAGCGCACCTTGGCAGCATCAGGGTTTCGGGCTAACTATGGCTACACCTTC.

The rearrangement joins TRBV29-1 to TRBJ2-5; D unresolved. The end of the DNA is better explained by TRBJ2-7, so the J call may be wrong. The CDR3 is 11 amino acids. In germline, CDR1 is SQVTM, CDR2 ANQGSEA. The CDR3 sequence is CSVDRSGEQYF. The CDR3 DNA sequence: TGCAGCGTTGACCGGTCGGGCGAGCAGTACTTC.

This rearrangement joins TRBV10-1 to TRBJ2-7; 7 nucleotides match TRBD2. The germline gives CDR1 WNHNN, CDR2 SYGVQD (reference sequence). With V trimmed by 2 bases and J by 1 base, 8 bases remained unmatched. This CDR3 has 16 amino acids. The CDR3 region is CASSEPRLARSYEQYF. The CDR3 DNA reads TGCGCCAGCAGTGAGCCGAGACTAGCTCGATCCTACGAGCAGTACTTC.

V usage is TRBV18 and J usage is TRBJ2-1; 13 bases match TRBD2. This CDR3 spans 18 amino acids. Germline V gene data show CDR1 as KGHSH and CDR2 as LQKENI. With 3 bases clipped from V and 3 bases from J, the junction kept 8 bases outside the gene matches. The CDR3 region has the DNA TGTGCCAGCTCACCTATTTCGGGGACTAGCGGGAACTACAATGAGCAGTTCTTC. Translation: CASSPISGTSGNYNEQFF.

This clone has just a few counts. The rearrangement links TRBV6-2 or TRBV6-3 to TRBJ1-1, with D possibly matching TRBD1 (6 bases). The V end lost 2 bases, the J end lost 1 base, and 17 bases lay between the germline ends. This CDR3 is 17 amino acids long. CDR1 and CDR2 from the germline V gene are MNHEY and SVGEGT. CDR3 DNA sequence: TGTGCCAGCAGTTACGGCACCGGGGGACACTCGAACACTGAAGCTTTCTTT. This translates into CASSYGTGGHSNTEAFF.

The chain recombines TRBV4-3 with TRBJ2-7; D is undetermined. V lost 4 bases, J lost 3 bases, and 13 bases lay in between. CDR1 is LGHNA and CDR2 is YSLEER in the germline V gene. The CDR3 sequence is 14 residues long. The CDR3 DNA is TGCGCCAGCAGCCTTGGCCAGTCCGGCTACGAGCAGTACTTC. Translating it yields CASSLGQSGYEQYF.

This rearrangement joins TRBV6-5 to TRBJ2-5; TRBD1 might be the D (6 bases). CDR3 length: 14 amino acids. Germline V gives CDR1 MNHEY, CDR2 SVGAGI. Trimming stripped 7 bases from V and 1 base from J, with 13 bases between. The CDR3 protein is CASTLTRGQETQYF. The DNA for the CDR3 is TGTGCCAGCACTCTAACCAGGGGCCAAGAGACCCAGTACTTC.

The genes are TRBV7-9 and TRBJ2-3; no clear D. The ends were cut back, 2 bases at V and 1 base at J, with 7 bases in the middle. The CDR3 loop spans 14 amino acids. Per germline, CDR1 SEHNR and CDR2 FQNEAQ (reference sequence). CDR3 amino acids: CASSLFSGTDTQYF. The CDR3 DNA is TGTGCCAGCAGCTTATTCAGCGGCACAGATACGCAGTATTTT.

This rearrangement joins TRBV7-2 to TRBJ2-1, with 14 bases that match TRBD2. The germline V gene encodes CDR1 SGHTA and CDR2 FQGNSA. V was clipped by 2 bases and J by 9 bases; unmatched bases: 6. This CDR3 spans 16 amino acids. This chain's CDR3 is CASSLSGLAGVSEQFF. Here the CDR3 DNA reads TGTGCCAGCAGCTTATCGGGACTAGCGGGAGTAAGTGAGCAGTTCTTC.

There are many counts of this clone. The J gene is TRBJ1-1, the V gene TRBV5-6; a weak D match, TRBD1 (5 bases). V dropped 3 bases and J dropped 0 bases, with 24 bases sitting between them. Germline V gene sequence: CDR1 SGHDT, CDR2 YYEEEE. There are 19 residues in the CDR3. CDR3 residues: CASSSRSRYRFPMNTEAFF. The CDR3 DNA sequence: TGTGCCAGCAGCTCACGATCCCGATACAGGTTTCCCATGAACACTGAAGCTTTCTTT.

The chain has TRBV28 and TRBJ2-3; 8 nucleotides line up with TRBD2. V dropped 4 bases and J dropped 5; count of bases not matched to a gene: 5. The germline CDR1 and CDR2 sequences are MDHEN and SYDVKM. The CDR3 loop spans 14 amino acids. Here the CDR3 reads CASSSPAGGDTQYF. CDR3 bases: TGTGCCAGCAGTTCGCCCGCGGGGGGAGATACGCAGTATTTT.

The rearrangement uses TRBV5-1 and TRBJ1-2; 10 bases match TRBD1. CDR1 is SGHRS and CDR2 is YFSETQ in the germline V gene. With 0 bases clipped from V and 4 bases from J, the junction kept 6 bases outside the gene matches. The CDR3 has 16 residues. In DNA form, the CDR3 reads TGCGCCAGCAGCTTGGGACAGGGGGCCCGCGGCTATGGCTACACCTTC. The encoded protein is CASSLGQGARGYGYTF.

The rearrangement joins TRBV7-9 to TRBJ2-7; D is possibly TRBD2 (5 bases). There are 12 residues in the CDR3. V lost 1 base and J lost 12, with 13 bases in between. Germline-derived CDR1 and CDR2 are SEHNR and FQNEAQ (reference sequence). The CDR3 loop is CASSLDSRGTYF. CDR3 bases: TGTGCCAGCAGCTTAGATTCCCGGGGTACGTACTTC.